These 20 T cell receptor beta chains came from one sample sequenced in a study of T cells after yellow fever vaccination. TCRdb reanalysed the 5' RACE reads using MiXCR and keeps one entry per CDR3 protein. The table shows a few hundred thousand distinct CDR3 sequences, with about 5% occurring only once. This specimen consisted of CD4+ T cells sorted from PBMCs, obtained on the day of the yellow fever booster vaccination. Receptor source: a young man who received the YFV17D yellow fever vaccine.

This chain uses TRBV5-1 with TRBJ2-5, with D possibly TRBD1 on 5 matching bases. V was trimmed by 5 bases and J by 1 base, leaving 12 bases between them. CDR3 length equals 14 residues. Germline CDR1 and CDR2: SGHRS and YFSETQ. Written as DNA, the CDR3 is TGCGCCAGCAGTAAAATTGACAGCCAAGAGACCCAGTACTTC. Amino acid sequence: CASSKIDSQETQYF.

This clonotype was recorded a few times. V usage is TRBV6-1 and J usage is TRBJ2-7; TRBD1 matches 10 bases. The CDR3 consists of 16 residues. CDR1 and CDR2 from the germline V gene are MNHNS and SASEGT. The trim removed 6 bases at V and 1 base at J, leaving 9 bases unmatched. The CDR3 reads CASRGSPGQGSYEQYV. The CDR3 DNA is TGTGCCAGCAGGGGGTCGCCGGGACAGGGGTCCTACGAGCAGTACGTC.

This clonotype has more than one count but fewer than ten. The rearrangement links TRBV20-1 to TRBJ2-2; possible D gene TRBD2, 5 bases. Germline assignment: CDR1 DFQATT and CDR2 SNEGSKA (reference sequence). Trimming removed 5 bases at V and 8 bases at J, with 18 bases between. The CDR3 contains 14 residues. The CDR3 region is CSALPGPGGGELFF. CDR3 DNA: TGCAGTGCTCTTCCCGGACCCGGAGGTGGGGAGCTGTTTTTT.

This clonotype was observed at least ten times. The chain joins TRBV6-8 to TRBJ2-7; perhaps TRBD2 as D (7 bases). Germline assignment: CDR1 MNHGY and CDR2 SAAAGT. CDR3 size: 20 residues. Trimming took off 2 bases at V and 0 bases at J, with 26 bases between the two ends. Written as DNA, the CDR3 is TGTGCCAGCAGTTACCCCACCGTGCGGGGGCGACTCGGAAGCTCCTACGAGCAGTACGTC. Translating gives CASSYPTVRGRLGSSYEQYV.

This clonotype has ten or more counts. CDR3 DNA: TGTGCCAGCAGCCGTCGCTCGGCTAGTCAAGAGACCCAGTACTTC. Protein: CASSRRSASQETQYF. The chain uses TRBV7-9 and TRBJ2-5; D is unresolved. The length of the CDR3 is 15 residues. The V end lost 5 bases, the J end lost 2 bases, and 15 bases lay between the germline ends. Germline V gene data show CDR1 as SEHNR and CDR2 as FQNEAQ (reference sequence).

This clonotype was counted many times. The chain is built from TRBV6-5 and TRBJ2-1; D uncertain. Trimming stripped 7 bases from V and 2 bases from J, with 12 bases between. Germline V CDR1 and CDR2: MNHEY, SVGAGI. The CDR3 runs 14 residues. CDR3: CASISGTPYNEQFF. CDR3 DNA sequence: TGTGCCAGCATTTCGGGTACACCCTACAATGAGCAGTTCTTC.

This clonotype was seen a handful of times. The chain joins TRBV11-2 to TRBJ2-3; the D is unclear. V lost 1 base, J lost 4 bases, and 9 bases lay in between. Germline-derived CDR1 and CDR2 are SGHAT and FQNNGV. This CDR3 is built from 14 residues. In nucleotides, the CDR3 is TGTGCCAGCAGCTTAGCCCAGCCTCCAGATACGCAGTATTTT. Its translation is CASSLAQPPDTQYF.

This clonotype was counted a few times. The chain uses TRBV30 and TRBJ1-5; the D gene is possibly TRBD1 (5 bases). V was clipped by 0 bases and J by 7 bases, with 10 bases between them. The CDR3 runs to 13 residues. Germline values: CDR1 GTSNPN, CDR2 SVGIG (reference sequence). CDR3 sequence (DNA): TGTGCCTGGAGTGTCAGGGCGGCACAGCCCCAGCATTTT. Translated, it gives CAWSVRAAQPQHF.

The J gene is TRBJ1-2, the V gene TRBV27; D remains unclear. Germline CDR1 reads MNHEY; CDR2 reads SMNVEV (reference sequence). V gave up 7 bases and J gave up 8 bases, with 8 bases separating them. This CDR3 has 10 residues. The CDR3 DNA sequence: TGTGCCAGCAATACACGGGGCTACACCTTC. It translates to CASNTRGYTF.

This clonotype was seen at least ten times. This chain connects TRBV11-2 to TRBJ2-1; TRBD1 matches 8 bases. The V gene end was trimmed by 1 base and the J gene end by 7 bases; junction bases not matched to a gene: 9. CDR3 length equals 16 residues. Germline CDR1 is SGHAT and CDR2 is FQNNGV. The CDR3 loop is CASSLAMDRAKNEQFF. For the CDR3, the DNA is TGTGCCAGCAGCTTAGCCATGGACAGGGCTAAGAATGAGCAGTTCTTC.

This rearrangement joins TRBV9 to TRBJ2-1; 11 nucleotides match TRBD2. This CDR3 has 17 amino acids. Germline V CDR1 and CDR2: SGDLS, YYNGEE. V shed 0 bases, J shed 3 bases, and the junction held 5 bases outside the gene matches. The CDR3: CASSVVSGGAFYNEQFF. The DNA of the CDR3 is TGTGCCAGCAGCGTAGTTAGCGGGGGGGCCTTCTACAATGAGCAGTTCTTC.

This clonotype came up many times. CDR3 sequence (DNA): TGTGCCAGCACCCGATATACAGGGCGGACTAATGAAAAACTGTTTTTT. The encoded protein is CASTRYTGRTNEKLFF. The rearrangement uses TRBV5-5 and TRBJ1-4; the D gene is possibly TRBD1 (6 bases). V lost 6 bases, J lost 2 bases, and 17 bases lay in between. The CDR3 runs 16 residues. Germline-derived CDR1 and CDR2 are SGHKS and YYEKEE (reference sequence).

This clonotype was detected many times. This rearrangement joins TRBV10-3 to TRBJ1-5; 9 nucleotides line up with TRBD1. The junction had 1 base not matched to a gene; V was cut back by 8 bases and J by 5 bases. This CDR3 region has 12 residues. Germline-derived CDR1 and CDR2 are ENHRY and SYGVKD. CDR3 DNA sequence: TGTGCCATCGGGGACAGGGATCAGCCCCAGCATTTT. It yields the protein CAIGDRDQPQHF.

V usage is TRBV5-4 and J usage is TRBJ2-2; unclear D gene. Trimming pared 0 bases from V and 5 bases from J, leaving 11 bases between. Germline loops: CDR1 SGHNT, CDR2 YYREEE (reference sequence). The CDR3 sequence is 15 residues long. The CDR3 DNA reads TGTGCCAGCAGCTTGGGGCCCGGCGGAACCGGGGAGCTGTTTTTT. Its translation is CASSLGPGGTGELFF.

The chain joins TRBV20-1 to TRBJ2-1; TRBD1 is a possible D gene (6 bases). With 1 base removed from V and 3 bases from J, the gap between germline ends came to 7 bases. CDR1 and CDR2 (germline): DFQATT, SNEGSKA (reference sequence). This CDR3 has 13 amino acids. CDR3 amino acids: CSARGTVYNEQFF. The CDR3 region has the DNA TGCAGTGCTAGAGGGACAGTCTACAATGAGCAGTTCTTC.

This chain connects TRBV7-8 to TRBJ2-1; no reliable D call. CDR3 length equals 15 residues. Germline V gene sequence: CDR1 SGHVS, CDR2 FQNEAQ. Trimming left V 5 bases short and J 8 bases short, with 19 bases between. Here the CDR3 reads CASSQQRIARDEQFF. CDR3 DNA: TGTGCCAGCAGCCAGCAGAGGATCGCTAGGGATGAGCAGTTCTTC.

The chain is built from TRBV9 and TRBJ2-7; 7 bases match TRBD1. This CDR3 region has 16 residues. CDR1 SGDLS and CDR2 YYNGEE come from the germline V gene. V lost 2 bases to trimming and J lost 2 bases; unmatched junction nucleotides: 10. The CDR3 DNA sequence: TGTGCCAGCAGCGTCTCCGGGACAGCAACCACCTACGAGCAGTACTTC. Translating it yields CASSVSGTATTYEQYF.

The CDR3 region is CATSRGQGGDEQYF. CDR3 DNA sequence: TGTGCCACCAGCAGAGGCCAGGGAGGTGACGAGCAGTACTTC. This chain links TRBV15 with TRBJ2-7; D possibly corresponds to TRBD2 (6 bases). Trimming removed 1 base at V and 5 bases at J, with 12 bases between. The germline V gene has CDR1 LNHNV and CDR2 YYDKDF (reference sequence). This CDR3 has 14 amino acids.

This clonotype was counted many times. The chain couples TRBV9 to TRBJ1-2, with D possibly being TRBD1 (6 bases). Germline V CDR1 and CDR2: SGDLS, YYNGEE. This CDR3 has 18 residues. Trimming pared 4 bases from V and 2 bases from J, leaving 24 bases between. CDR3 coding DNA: TGTGCCAGCAGCCTTAGCCCCACCCAGGACAGAGCCAACTATGGCTACACCTTC. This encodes CASSLSPTQDRANYGYTF.

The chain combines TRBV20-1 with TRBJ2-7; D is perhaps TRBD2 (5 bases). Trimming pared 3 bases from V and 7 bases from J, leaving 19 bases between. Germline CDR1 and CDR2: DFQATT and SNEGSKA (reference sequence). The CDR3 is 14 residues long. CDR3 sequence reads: CSASAPGSSGEQYF. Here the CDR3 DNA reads TGCAGTGCTAGTGCTCCGGGATCCTCCGGGGAGCAGTACTTC.